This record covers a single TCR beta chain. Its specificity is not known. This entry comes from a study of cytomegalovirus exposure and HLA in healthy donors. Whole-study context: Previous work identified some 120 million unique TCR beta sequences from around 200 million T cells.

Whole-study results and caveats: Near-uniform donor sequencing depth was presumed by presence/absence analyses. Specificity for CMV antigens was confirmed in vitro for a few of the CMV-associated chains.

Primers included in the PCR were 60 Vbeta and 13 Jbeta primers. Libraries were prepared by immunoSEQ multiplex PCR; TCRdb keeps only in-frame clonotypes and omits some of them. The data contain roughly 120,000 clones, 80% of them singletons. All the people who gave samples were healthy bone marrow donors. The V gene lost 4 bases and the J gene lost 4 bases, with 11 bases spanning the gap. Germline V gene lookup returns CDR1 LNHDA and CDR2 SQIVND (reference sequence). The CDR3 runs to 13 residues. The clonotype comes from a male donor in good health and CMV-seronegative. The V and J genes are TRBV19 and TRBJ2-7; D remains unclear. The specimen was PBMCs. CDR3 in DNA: TGTGCCAGTAGTAGGTCAGGCCTTTACGAGCAGTACTTC. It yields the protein CASSRSGLYEQYF.